Presented here are 16 T cell receptor beta chains from one specimen sequenced in a study of blood T cell repertoires in COVID-19. TCRdb's table, derived via immunoSEQ multiplex PCR, lists solely in-frame clones and lacks some. The profile shows roughly 180,000 clones, roughly 79% of them singletons. What was sequenced was peripheral blood. The receptors were sampled from a woman aged 40 to 49 with COVID-19, enrolled during active disease.

The chain links TRBV5-4 to TRBJ1-1, with 7 bases matching TRBD1. Losses at the gene ends were 4 bases for V and 5 bases for J; bases not matched to a gene: 8. The CDR3 is made up of 14 amino acids. CDR1 is SGHNT and CDR2 is YYREEE in the germline V gene (reference sequence). CDR3 bases: TGTGCCAGCAGCCTAACAGGGGTAGGGACTGAAGCTTTCTTT. It translates to CASSLTGVGTEAFF.

The chain combines TRBV4-1 with TRBJ1-4; 7 positions agree with TRBD1. Per the germline V gene, CDR1 is MGHRA and CDR2 is YSYEKL. With V trimmed by 2 bases and J by 0 bases, 0 bases remained unmatched. The CDR3 contains 15 residues. For the CDR3, the DNA is TGCGCCAGCAGCCAACAGGGGGCAACTAATGAAAAACTGTTTTTT. Protein: CASSQQGATNEKLFF.

The CDR3 DNA sequence: TGTGCCTGGAATTTTAGGGGTCAGCCCCAGCATTTT. Protein sequence: CAWNFRGQPQHF. The chain uses TRBV30 and TRBJ1-5; tentative D call: TRBD1 (5 bases). CDR3 size: 12 residues. Germline V gene sequence: CDR1 GTSNPN, CDR2 SVGIG (reference sequence). V lost 4 bases and J lost 6, with 10 bases in between.

The chain combines TRBV6-6 with TRBJ1-5; 7 nucleotides line up with TRBD1. The CDR3 runs to 16 residues. The germline V gene has CDR1 MNHNY and CDR2 SVGAGI (reference sequence). V lost 5 bases and J lost 7; bases outside the gene matches: 14. The CDR3 DNA reads as TGTGCCAGCAGTACAGGTCGACAGGGTGTCGGCCAGCCCCAGCATTTT. Amino acids: CASSTGRQGVGQPQHF.

The chain employs TRBV28 and TRBJ1-6; TRBD1 agrees at 9 bases. With V trimmed by 5 bases and J by 8 bases, 7 bases remained unmatched. CDR3 length: 15 residues. Germline-derived CDR1 and CDR2 are MDHEN and SYDVKM. The CDR3 nucleotides are TGTGCCAGCAGTCCTGACAGGGGGTGGCATTCACCCCTCCACTTT. The encoded protein is CASSPDRGWHSPLHF.

This clone was picked up many times. The J gene is TRBJ1-1, the V gene TRBV7-9; 8 nucleotides line up with TRBD1. The CDR3 has 13 amino acids. CDR1 SEHNR and CDR2 FQNEAQ come from the germline V gene (reference sequence). Losses at the gene ends were 10 bases for V and 7 bases for J; bases not matched to a gene: 11. CDR3 sequence (DNA): TGTGCCACCTCTGAGGGGACAGGTGTTGAAGCTTTCTTT. Protein: CATSEGTGVEAFF.

The V gene is TRBV5-4, the J gene TRBJ1-6; TRBD1 matches at 9 bases. This CDR3 contains 19 residues. J lost 0 bases, V lost 0 bases, and 7 bases had no gene match. Looked up from germline, CDR1 is SGHNT and CDR2 is YYREEE (reference sequence). The CDR3 coding sequence is TGTGCCAGCAGCTTGGGGACAGGGGCCTATAGCTCCTATAATTCACCCCTCCACTTT. It yields the protein CASSLGTGAYSSYNSPLHF.

V gene TRBV9 combines with J gene TRBJ2-2; 11 bases line up with TRBD2. This CDR3 comprises 18 residues. Germline-derived CDR1 and CDR2 are SGDLS and YYNGEE. Germline trimming cut 3 bases from V and 0 bases from J; bases unmatched to any gene: 7. CDR3 sequence: CASSAIAGGRSNTGELFF. Written as DNA, the CDR3 is TGTGCCAGCAGCGCCATAGCGGGAGGGCGTTCGAACACCGGGGAGCTGTTTTTT.

The chain has TRBV9 and TRBJ2-3; 7 nucleotides match TRBD2. The germline CDR1 and CDR2 sequences are SGDLS and YYNGEE. The CDR3 spans 16 residues. V gave up 0 bases and J gave up 5 bases; unmatched junction bases: 9. CDR3 bases: TGTGCCAGCAGCGTAGTAGGGGCGGGAGTAGGAGATACGCAGTATTTT. Residues: CASSVVGAGVGDTQYF. Full variable domain (rest looked up from reference TRBV9 and TRBJ2-3): DSGVTQTPKHLITATGQRVTLRCSPRSGDLSVYWYQQSLDQGLQFLIQYYNGEERAKGNILERFSAQQFPDLHSELNLSSLELGDSALYFCASSVVGAGVGDTQYFGPGTRLTVL.

The V call is TRBV15, the J call TRBJ2-7; the match to TRBD2 covers 7 bases. V was pared by 2 bases and J by 2 bases, with 9 bases of the junction left unmatched. Germline CDR1 and CDR2: LNHNV and YYDKDF (reference sequence). The CDR3 spans 16 residues. The CDR3 DNA reads as TGTGCCACCAGCAGACCGACTAGCAGATCGACCTACGAGCAGTACTTC. Amino acids: CATSRPTSRSTYEQYF.

V is TRBV9 and J is TRBJ2-3, with 10 bases lining up with TRBD2. V was clipped by 4 bases and J by 0 bases; unmatched bases: 2. Germline values: CDR1 SGDLS, CDR2 YYNGEE. The CDR3 is 15 residues long. The CDR3 DNA follows: TGTGCCAGCAGCCCTAGCGGGGGCAGCACAGATACGCAGTATTTT. It translates to CASSPSGGSTDTQYF.

V is TRBV7-9 and J is TRBJ1-5; D is unclear. CDR1 is SEHNR and CDR2 is FQNEAQ in the germline V gene (reference sequence). This CDR3 is 14 amino acids long. V dropped 4 bases and J dropped 5 bases, with 12 bases sitting between them. DNA for the CDR3: TGTGCCAGCAGCTACGGGGAAACTCATCAGCCCCAGCATTTT. Its translation is CASSYGETHQPQHF.

This clone was picked up a small number of times. The chain couples TRBV25-1 to TRBJ2-5; D perhaps matches TRBD1 (7 bases). The V gene's germline CDR1 is MGHDK and CDR2 SYGVNS. Trimming shortened V by 4 bases and J by 5 bases, and 17 bases separated the two germline ends. This CDR3 region has 15 residues. The CDR3 protein is CASSGDSKGGETQYF. The CDR3 coding sequence is TGTGCCAGCAGTGGGGACAGTAAAGGGGGGGAGACCCAGTACTTC.

This clone has only a few counts. This chain connects TRBV5-1 to TRBJ2-6; tentatively, D is TRBD2 (5 bases). Per the germline V gene, CDR1 is SGHRS and CDR2 is YFSETQ. V was cut by 1 base and J by 3 bases, with 14 bases left in between. This CDR3 is 17 amino acids long. Here the CDR3 reads CASSLWSGGSGANVLTF. CDR3 nucleotides: TGCGCCAGCAGCTTGTGGTCAGGAGGTAGTGGGGCCAACGTCCTGACTTTC.

The rearrangement uses TRBV11-2 and TRBJ2-5; D is unclear. V was pared by 1 base and J by 4 bases, with 4 bases between. The CDR3 has 12 amino acids. Germline assignment: CDR1 SGHAT and CDR2 FQNNGV. CDR3 sequence (DNA): TGTGCCAGCAGCTTAGTAGCAGAGACCCAGTACTTC. It is translated as CASSLVAETQYF.

The chain combines TRBV28 with TRBJ2-1; 8 bases fit TRBD2. Germline V gene sequence: CDR1 MDHEN, CDR2 SYDVKM. This CDR3 is 17 amino acids long. The V and J ends lost 7 bases and 2 bases, in that order; junction bases with no gene match: 13. The CDR3 DNA follows: TGTGCCAGCACCATGAGATGGACGGGAGGGGCCTACAATGAGCAGTTCTTC. Its translation is CASTMRWTGGAYNEQFF.